Below are 27 T cell receptor beta chains sequenced from a single sample in a study of blood T cell repertoires in COVID-19 (dated by TCRdb to the early 2020s). Libraries were built with the immunoSEQ multiplex PCR assay. The immuneACCESS repertoire file appears here via TCRdb, limited to in-frame rearrangements. These files lack a portion of the clones; in checked studies, under half of the deficit traces to unresolved V genes, and the cause of the others is not known. Within this sample are roughly 220,000 clones, with approximately 83% of them counted one time only. Roughly 3.8% of the sample is in the top ten clones. Sequencing was performed on PBMCs or T cells enriched from blood (not recorded which). The receptor source for this set is a middle-aged woman with acute COVID-19.

This clone was seen a handful of times. J is TRBJ1-4 and V is TRBV11-3; 7 positions agree with TRBD1. Germline-derived CDR1 and CDR2 are SGHNT and YENEEA. CDR3 length: 15 amino acids. V was clipped by 1 base and J by 8 bases; unmatched bases: 7. CDR3 DNA sequence: TGTGCCAGCAGCTTAGGCCAGGGGGAGTCCGAAAAACTGTTTTTT. Encoded protein: CASSLGQGESEKLFF.

This clone has just one count. V gene TRBV3-1 (or the pseudogene TRBV3-2) combines with J gene TRBJ1-6; weak D call: TRBD1 (5 bases). Germline CDR1 and CDR2: LGHDT and YNNKEL (reference sequence). Trimming took 4 bases from V and 7 from J, leaving 14 bases between them. CDR3 length: 15 amino acids. The CDR3 reads CASSPGGVGNSPLHF. CDR3 bases: TGTGCCAGCAGCCCCGGGGGGGTAGGAAATTCACCCCTCCACTTT.

V usage is TRBV5-4 and J usage is TRBJ1-2; 7 bases line up with TRBD1. Per germline, CDR1 SGHNT and CDR2 YYREEE (reference sequence). This CDR3 has 14 residues. The V gene end was trimmed by 4 bases and the J gene end by 4 bases; junction bases not matched to a gene: 7. The CDR3 region has the DNA TGTGCCAGCAGCCGTGGACAGGATACCTATGGCTACACCTTC. Translating gives CASSRGQDTYGYTF. Full variable domain (remainder filled in from reference TRBV5-4 and TRBJ1-2): ETGVTQSPTHLIKTRGQQVTLRCSSQSGHNTVSWYQQALGQGPQFIFQYYREEENGRGNFPPRFSGLQFPNYSSELNVNALELDDSALYLCASSRGQDTYGYTFGSGTRLTVV.

The rearrangement uses TRBV27 and TRBJ2-7; TRBD2 agrees at 8 bases. This CDR3 has 14 amino acids. Germline V lookup: CDR1 MNHEY, CDR2 SMNVEV (reference sequence). V lost 10 bases to trimming and J lost 6 bases; unmatched junction nucleotides: 14. The CDR3 DNA reads as TGTGCCACCGCACCTTGGCGGGAGGCTGGCGAGCAGTACTTC. This sequence encodes CATAPWREAGEQYF.

J is TRBJ2-7 and V is TRBV7-2; TRBD1 might be the D (6 bases). V gave up 5 bases and J gave up 2 bases, with 13 bases separating them. The V gene's germline CDR1 is SGHTA and CDR2 FQGNSA. The CDR3 is 14 residues long. This CDR3 reads CASSADRQAYEQYF. CDR3 nucleotide sequence: TGTGCCAGCAGCGCGGACAGACAGGCCTACGAGCAGTACTTC.

The chain is built from TRBV11-2 and TRBJ2-1, with 10 bases fitting TRBD1. This CDR3 is built from 15 residues. V lost 5 bases and J lost 4; bases outside the gene matches: 5. Germline V gives CDR1 SGHAT, CDR2 FQNNGV. In nucleotides, the CDR3 is TGTGCCAGCAGCCTAGGACAGGGGGGGTACAATGAGCAGTTCTTC. It codes for CASSLGQGGYNEQFF.

CDR3 protein: CAWRGQLNTEAFF. DNA for the CDR3: TGTGCCTGGAGGGGACAGTTGAACACTGAAGCTTTCTTT. The rearrangement joins TRBV30 to TRBJ1-1; 7 nucleotides match TRBD1. The CDR3 extends over 13 amino acids. Trimming removed 3 bases from V and 0 bases from J; junction bases left unmatched: 1. The germline V gene has CDR1 GTSNPN and CDR2 SVGIG (reference sequence). Full variable domain (missing parts from reference TRBV30 and TRBJ1-1): SQTIHQWPATLVQPVGSPLSLECTVEGTSNPNLYWYRQAAGRGLQLLFYSVGIGQISSEVPQNLSASRPQDRQFILSSKKLLLSDSGFYLCAWRGQLNTEAFFGQGTRLTVV.

This clone was detected ten times or more. CDR3 protein: CATGTSKTHYSTDTQYF. In DNA, the CDR3 is TGTGCCACCGGGACTAGCAAAACTCATTATAGCACAGATACGCAGTATTTT. The chain links TRBV24-1 to TRBJ2-3, with 9 bases lining up with TRBD2. This CDR3 is built from 17 residues. V lost 9 bases, J lost 0 bases, and 12 bases stayed unmatched. Germline V gene sequence: CDR1 KGHDR, CDR2 SFDVKD.

This chain connects TRBV27 to TRBJ2-1; TRBD2 aligns across 14 bases. The CDR3 is made up of 15 amino acids. V was clipped by 2 bases and J by 9 bases; unmatched bases: 3. Germline CDR1 and CDR2: MNHEY and SMNVEV (reference sequence). The CDR3 loop reads CASSLGTSGSAEQFF. The CDR3 nucleotides read TGTGCCAGCAGTTTAGGGACTAGCGGGAGTGCTGAGCAGTTCTTC.

The gene calls are TRBV27 and TRBJ2-7, with TRBD2 matching 7 bases. Per the germline V gene, CDR1 is MNHEY and CDR2 is SMNVEV (reference sequence). V lost 6 bases and J lost 5; bases outside the gene matches: 10. The CDR3 is 14 amino acids. CDR3 sequence (DNA): TGTGCCAGCAGCGCGGGGGACTCCCCCCACGAGCAGTACTTC. Its protein product is CASSAGDSPHEQYF.

The chain recombines TRBV14 with TRBJ2-3, with 8 bases identical to TRBD1. Germline V gene data show CDR1 as SGHDN and CDR2 as FVKESK. This CDR3 spans 14 amino acids. Germline trimming cut 5 bases from V and 3 bases from J; bases unmatched to any gene: 4. Here the CDR3 reads CASSKYRGTDTQYF. CDR3 bases: TGTGCCAGCAGCAAGTACAGGGGGACAGATACGCAGTATTTT. The variable domain in full, with the rest retrieved from reference TRBV14 and TRBJ2-3, is EAGVTQFPSHSVIEKGQTVTLRCDPISGHDNLYWYRRVMGKEIKFLLHFVKESKQDESGMPNNRFLAERTGGTYSTLKVQPAELEDSGVYFCASSKYRGTDTQYFGPGTRLTVL.

This chain joins TRBV6-2 or TRBV6-3 and TRBJ2-1, with 7 bases fitting TRBD1. From germline, CDR1 is MNHEY and CDR2 SVGEGT. This CDR3 has 17 residues. The V and J ends lost 5 bases and 7 bases, in that order; junction bases with no gene match: 17. The CDR3 sequence is CASSALTLSGRGNEQFF. The CDR3 nucleotides read TGTGCCAGCAGTGCCCTAACTCTCTCTGGCAGGGGGAATGAGCAGTTCTTC.

The chain carries TRBV7-9 and TRBJ1-4, with D hard to call. Looked up from germline, CDR1 is SEHNR and CDR2 is FQNEAQ (reference sequence). V lost 1 base to trimming and J lost 5 bases, with 8 bases between them. CDR3 size: 14 residues. The CDR3 DNA reads TGTGCCAGCAGCTTAGGGGGAGGGAATGAAAAACTGTTTTTT. Protein product: CASSLGGGNEKLFF. Combining the CDR3 with reference TRBV7-9 and TRBJ1-4 gives the whole variable domain DTGVSQNPRHKITKRGQNVTFRCDPISEHNRLYWYRQTLGQGPEFLTYFQNEAQLEKSRLLSDRFSAERPKGSFSTLEIQRTEQGDSAMYLCASSLGGGNEKLFFGSGTQLSVL.

V gene TRBV5-1 combines with J gene TRBJ1-6, with 9 bases lining up with TRBD1. The trim removed 0 bases at V and 7 bases at J, leaving 5 bases unmatched. The CDR3 extends over 16 amino acids. The germline CDR1 and CDR2 sequences are SGHRS and YFSETQ. CDR3 sequence reads: CASSLVAGQGNSPLHF. CDR3 coding DNA: TGCGCCAGCAGCTTGGTTGCGGGACAGGGAAATTCACCCCTCCACTTT.

This clone occurred once. The J gene is TRBJ2-5, the V gene TRBV6-5, with 8 bases identical to TRBD1. Trimming removed 6 bases from V and 2 bases from J; junction bases left unmatched: 2. The CDR3 contains 13 residues. Germline V gene data show CDR1 as MNHEY and CDR2 as SVGAGI. The CDR3 nucleotides are TGTGCCAGCAGCCGGGACAGGCAAGAGACCCAGTACTTC. Amino acids: CASSRDRQETQYF.

The V gene is TRBV9, the J gene TRBJ2-3; 9 positions agree with TRBD2. There are 17 residues in the CDR3. Germline-derived CDR1 and CDR2 are SGDLS and YYNGEE. Unmatched junction bases numbered 7, after V lost 0 bases and J lost 2 bases. The CDR3 DNA sequence: TGTGCCAGCAGCGTAGCTAAGACTAGCGGACCCACAGATACGCAGTATTTT. Residues: CASSVAKTSGPTDTQYF.

This clone was seen just once. V is TRBV19 and J is TRBJ1-5, with D tentatively TRBD1 (6 bases). The CDR3 is made up of 12 amino acids. Germline CDR1 LNHDA, CDR2 SQIVND (reference sequence). V lost 9 bases to trimming and J lost 5 bases, with 11 bases between them. The DNA for the CDR3 is TGTGCCAGCCGCGGACAGTATCAGCCCCAGCATTTT. It codes for CASRGQYQPQHF.

This chain links TRBV28 with TRBJ1-4, with D possibly being TRBD1 (5 bases). Germline loops: CDR1 MDHEN, CDR2 SYDVKM. Deletions cut 7 bases from V and 2 bases from J, with 14 bases between. The CDR3 extends over 15 amino acids. The CDR3 DNA reads TGTGCCAGCAACTCTTGGGGCAACACTAATGAAAAACTGTTTTTT. Translating gives CASNSWGNTNEKLFF. The complete variable domain, with remaining parts taken from reference TRBV28 and TRBJ1-4, reads DVKVTQSSRYLVKRTGEKVFLECVQDMDHENMFWYRQDPGLGLRLIYFSYDVKMKEKGDIPEGYSVSREKKERFSLILESASTNQTSMYLCASNSWGNTNEKLFFGSGTQLSVL.

This rearrangement joins TRBV19 to TRBJ1-1; perhaps TRBD1 as D (6 bases). Germline V gene sequence: CDR1 LNHDA, CDR2 SQIVND (reference sequence). There are 17 residues in the CDR3. Trimming took off 3 bases at V and 3 bases at J, with 20 bases between the two ends. CDR3 bases: TGTGCCAGTAGTATGGTGAGCCTAAGACAGGCCCACACTGAAGCTTTCTTT. The encoded protein is CASSMVSLRQAHTEAFF. Based on the CDR3 plus reference TRBV19 and TRBJ1-1, the full variable domain is DGGITQSPKYLFRKEGQNVTLSCEQNLNHDAMYWYRQDPGQGLRLIYYSQIVNDFQKGDIAEGYSVSREKKESFPLTVTSAQKNPTAFYLCASSMVSLRQAHTEAFFGQGTRLTVV.

The chain employs TRBV25-1 and TRBJ2-7; TRBD2 agrees at 12 bases. This CDR3 is built from 14 residues. Germline V gene lookup returns CDR1 MGHDK and CDR2 SYGVNS. Unmatched junction bases numbered 5, after V lost 7 bases and J lost 4 bases. DNA of the CDR3: TGTGCCAGCACAGGGACTAGCGGGTTATACGAGCAGTACTTC. Translated, it gives CASTGTSGLYEQYF.

This chain joins TRBV5-8 and TRBJ2-5, with no clear D. Per germline, CDR1 SGHTS and CDR2 YDEGEE. The CDR3 is 13 residues long. V was trimmed by 6 bases and J by 12 bases, leaving 21 bases between them. The CDR3 DNA reads TGTGCCAGCAACTCACCTGAGACTGAACAAAAGTACTTC. The encoded protein is CASNSPETEQKYF.

The rearrangement links TRBV12-5 to TRBJ2-2; D unresolved. Trimming removed 0 bases from V and 8 bases from J, with 22 bases in between. The CDR3 totals 18 residues. Germline V gene sequence: CDR1 LGHNT, CDR2 FRNRAP. CDR3 nucleotides: TGTGCTAGTGGTTTGGTACAAGATGGTATCCCCACACCAGGGGAGCTGTTTTTT. Translating gives CASGLVQDGIPTPGELFF. Variable domain in full (rest from reference TRBV12-5 and TRBJ2-2): DARVTQTPRHKVTEMGQEVTMRCQPILGHNTVFWYRQTMMQGLELLAYFRNRAPLDDSGMPKDRFSAEMPDATLATLKIQPSEPRDSAVYFCASGLVQDGIPTPGELFFGEGSRLTVL.

This chain links TRBV29-1 with TRBJ1-1; 11 nucleotides align to TRBD1. With 7 bases clipped from V and 4 bases from J, the junction kept 5 bases outside the gene matches. The CDR3 spans 13 residues. Germline assignment: CDR1 SQVTM and CDR2 ANQGSEA. In nucleotides, the CDR3 is TGCAGCGCCTGGACAGGGGGCTTCACTGAAGCTTTCTTT. Encoded protein: CSAWTGGFTEAFF.

The rearrangement links TRBV7-2 to TRBJ2-1, with 12 bases fitting TRBD2. The germline V gene encodes CDR1 SGHTA and CDR2 FQGNSA. The CDR3 spans 16 residues. The V and J ends lost 5 bases and 6 bases, in that order; junction bases with no gene match: 8. The CDR3 spells CASSPPLAGGGNEQFF. The DNA for the CDR3 is TGTGCCAGCAGCCCCCCACTAGCGGGAGGAGGCAATGAGCAGTTCTTC.

This clone has just one count. The chain carries TRBV2 and TRBJ1-1; perhaps TRBD1 as D (5 bases). Trimming removed 4 bases from V and 0 bases from J, with 9 bases in between. Looked up from germline, CDR1 is SNHLY and CDR2 is FYNNEI. The CDR3 totals 14 residues. CDR3 sequence: CASSAVTVNTEAFF. CDR3 sequence (DNA): TGTGCCAGCAGTGCAGTGACAGTGAACACTGAAGCTTTCTTT.

This clone has a count of ten or more. J is TRBJ2-3 and V is TRBV30; D gene ambiguous. The germline gives CDR1 GTSNPN, CDR2 SVGIG (reference sequence). The CDR3 is 14 amino acids. V was cut by 2 bases and J by 6 bases, with 15 bases left in between. The CDR3 region is CAWSLYVSVDTQYF. The CDR3 DNA follows: TGTGCCTGGAGTCTTTATGTCAGCGTGGATACGCAGTATTTT.

The chain uses TRBV29-1 and TRBJ2-5; 7 bases are a match to TRBD1. The CDR3 has 14 amino acids. The V segment lost 3 bases and the J segment 5 bases; nucleotides outside the gene matches: 9. CDR1 is SQVTM, CDR2 ANQGSEA, per germline. CDR3 sequence (DNA): TGCAGCGTTGACGCCGCAGGGGGAGATGAGACCCAGTACTTC. It yields the protein CSVDAAGGDETQYF.